The sequence of this T cell receptor (beta chain) was determined in a study of type 1 regulatory T cells. In the study overall: This in vitro CD4 product, T-allo10, is enriched for Tr1 cells and alloantigen-specific.

Overall study findings and caveats: Compared with non-Tr1 cells, Tr1 cells showed a narrower TCR repertoire.

Points on this clonotype: Its specificity is not known.

In TCRdb, the reads were re-called with MiXCR into one record per CDR3 protein. The repertoire has under 75,000 distinct CDR3 sequences, roughly 20% of them found once; the top ten carry less than 10%. The CDR3 spans 11 residues. V was shortened by 10 bases and J by 5 bases, with 11 bases between the two germline ends. The sample taken for sequencing was cultured type 1 regulatory T (Tr1) cells, either the whole culture or a sorted fraction (not recorded which). This chain joins TRBV12-3 or TRBV12-4 and TRBJ1-1; D gene ambiguous. The TCR originated in a human donor in good health. The chain's CDR3 is CATSRETEAFF. The CDR3 region has the DNA TGTGCCACCTCCCGGGAAACTGAAGCTTTCTTT.